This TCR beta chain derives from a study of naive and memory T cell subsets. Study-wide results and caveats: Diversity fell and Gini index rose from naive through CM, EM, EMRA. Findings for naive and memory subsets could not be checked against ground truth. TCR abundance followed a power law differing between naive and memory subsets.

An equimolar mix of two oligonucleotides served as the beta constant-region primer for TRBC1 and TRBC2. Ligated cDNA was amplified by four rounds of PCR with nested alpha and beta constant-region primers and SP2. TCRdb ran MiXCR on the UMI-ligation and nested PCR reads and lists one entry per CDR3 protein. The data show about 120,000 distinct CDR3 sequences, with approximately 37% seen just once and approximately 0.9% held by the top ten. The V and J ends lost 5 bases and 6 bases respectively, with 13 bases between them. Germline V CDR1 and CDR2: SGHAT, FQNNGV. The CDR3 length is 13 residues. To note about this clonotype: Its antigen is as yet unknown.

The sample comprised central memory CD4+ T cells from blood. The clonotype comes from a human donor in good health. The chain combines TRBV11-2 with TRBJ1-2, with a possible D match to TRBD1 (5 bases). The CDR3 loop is CASSKGRLDGYTF. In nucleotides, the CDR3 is TGTGCCAGCAGCAAGGGGAGACTAGATGGCTACACCTTC. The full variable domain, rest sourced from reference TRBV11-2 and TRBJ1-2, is EAGVAQSPRYKIIEKRQSVAFWCNPISGHATLYWYQQILGQGPKLLIQFQNNGVVDDSQLPKDRFSAERLKGVDSTLKIQPAKLEDSAVYLCASSKGRLDGYTFGSGTRLTVV.